These 18 T cell receptor beta chains originate from one sample sequenced in a study of cytotoxic CD8 clonotypes in ibrutinib-treated CLL. Only in-frame clones appear in the TCRdb table, and some are missing; sequencing was by immunoSEQ multiplex PCR. Counted here are over 150,000 clones, about 80% occurring once; the ten biggest clones make up roughly 1.9%. Sample: PBMCs, taken after 12 months of ibrutinib treatment. These receptors came from a human donor with chronic lymphocytic leukemia.

This chain connects TRBV6-6 to TRBJ2-1; no firm D call. Trimming left V 2 bases short and J 9 bases short, with 14 bases between. Germline V lookup: CDR1 MNHNY, CDR2 SVGAGI (reference sequence). The CDR3 is 14 residues long. The CDR3 sequence is CASSYPTETSEQFF. Here the CDR3 DNA reads TGTGCCAGCAGTTACCCCACGGAGACGAGTGAGCAGTTCTTC.

V is TRBV29-1 and J is TRBJ2-4; D uncertain. This CDR3 region has 12 residues. V was trimmed by 1 base and J by 6 bases, leaving 7 bases between them. CDR1 and CDR2 (germline): SQVTM, ANQGSEA. In nucleotides, the CDR3 is TGCAGCGTTGAAGTTAACGTAAACATTCAGTACTTC. Translating gives CSVEVNVNIQYF.

The chain links TRBV18 to TRBJ2-1; D possibly corresponds to TRBD2 (6 bases). The length of the CDR3 is 17 residues. The germline gives CDR1 KGHSH, CDR2 LQKENI. V dropped 5 bases and J dropped 3 bases, with 20 bases sitting between them. The CDR3 sequence is CASSSLTGGIFYNEQFF. Written as DNA, the CDR3 is TGTGCCAGCTCATCACTGACCGGGGGTATATTCTACAATGAGCAGTTCTTC.

To note about this clone: An end of the junction does not agree with germline; a read error may underlie this. The V and J genes are TRBV7-8 and TRBJ2-7; D not resolved. The CDR3 is 10 residues long. Germline CDR1 is SGHVS and CDR2 is FQNEAQ. CDR3 nucleotide sequence: TGTGCCAGCAGCTTAGTACTAAGTGACTTC. Its translation: CASSLVLSDF.

The chain employs TRBV7-9 and TRBJ1-5; D is uncertain. The CDR3 is made up of 13 amino acids. Germline values: CDR1 SEHNR, CDR2 FQNEAQ (reference sequence). Trimming took 1 base from V and 11 from J, leaving 12 bases between them. The CDR3 loop reads CASSLGPERAQHF. For the CDR3, the DNA is TGTGCCAGCAGCTTAGGCCCGGAGCGGGCCCAGCATTTT.

V and J are TRBV7-2 and TRBJ2-7; a weak D match, TRBD1 (6 bases). Trimming removed 3 bases from V and 3 bases from J, with 15 bases in between. The length of the CDR3 is 15 residues. CDR1 and CDR2 (germline): SGHTA, FQGNSA. CDR3 sequence: CASSFYRDPNYEQYF. CDR3 DNA sequence: TGTGCCAGCAGCTTCTACAGGGATCCTAACTACGAGCAGTACTTC.

The chain uses TRBV7-2 and TRBJ2-7, with D hard to call. CDR1 SGHTA and CDR2 FQGNSA come from the germline V gene. Trimming took 4 bases from V and 3 from J, leaving 13 bases between them. This CDR3 comprises 14 residues. The CDR3 DNA reads TGTGCCAGCAGCTCCGAGTTAGGGAACTACGAGCAGTACTTC. Protein sequence: CASSSELGNYEQYF.

The chain uses TRBV6-5 and TRBJ2-3; D uncertain. The V end lost 6 bases, the J end lost 0 bases, and 13 bases lay between the germline ends. In germline, CDR1 is MNHEY, CDR2 SVGAGI. The CDR3 loop spans 15 amino acids. The CDR3 DNA sequence: TGTGCCAGCAGCCCCTGGCAGGACAGCACAGATACGCAGTATTTT. The encoded protein is CASSPWQDSTDTQYF.

There are a few counts of this clone. The V and J genes are TRBV6-4 and TRBJ1-1; D remains ambiguous. Germline values: CDR1 MRHNA, CDR2 SNTAGT. CDR3 size: 14 residues. Trimming stripped 2 bases from V and 1 base from J, with 8 bases between. In DNA, the CDR3 is TGTGCCAGCAGTGACAAGGGCCCGAACACTGAAGCTTTCTTT. Translation gives CASSDKGPNTEAFF.

The chain combines TRBV7-3 with TRBJ2-5; no definite D call. CDR1 and CDR2 from the germline V gene are SGHTA and FQGTGA. Trimming cost V 3 bases and J 5 bases, with 10 bases left between them. CDR3 size: 13 residues. The CDR3: CASSFNLGETQYF. In nucleotides, the CDR3 is TGTGCCAGCAGCTTCAACTTGGGGGAGACCCAGTACTTC.

The chain recombines TRBV5-5 with TRBJ1-5; D gene unclear. V lost 5 bases and J 4 bases, leaving 19 bases between the germline ends. The V gene's germline CDR1 is SGHKS and CDR2 YYEKEE (reference sequence). This CDR3 contains 16 residues. The CDR3 DNA is TGTGCCAGCAGTTACTTCGACCGGGCCGAAAATCAGCCCCAGCATTTT. Protein sequence: CASSYFDRAENQPQHF.

This clone was seen a single time. V usage is TRBV27 and J usage is TRBJ2-7, with 10 bases aligning to TRBD1. CDR1 and CDR2 (germline): MNHEY, SMNVEV (reference sequence). Trimming took 3 bases from V and 9 from J; bases not matched to a gene: 8. The CDR3 is 14 amino acids. The CDR3 coding sequence is TGTGCCAGCAGTTTCCTCGACAGGGGGCACGGGCAGTACTTC. Protein product: CASSFLDRGHGQYF.

V gene TRBV5-1 combines with J gene TRBJ2-5, with a tentative D call TRBD1 (6 bases). V lost 10 bases and J 2 bases, leaving 12 bases between the germline ends. This CDR3 region has 12 residues. Germline V gene data show CDR1 as SGHRS and CDR2 as YFSETQ. The CDR3 sequence: CAGDRGQETQYF. The CDR3 DNA follows: TGCGCCGGGGATAGGGGGCAAGAGACCCAGTACTTC.

In this sample, this clone turned up a few times. The CDR3 region is CASSRSGSVQEQFF. The CDR3 DNA reads as TGTGCCAGCAGCCGGAGCGGGAGCGTCCAGGAGCAGTTCTTC. The chain links TRBV7-9 to TRBJ2-1, with 8 nucleotides matching TRBD2. The CDR3 runs to 14 residues. The germline gives CDR1 SEHNR, CDR2 FQNEAQ (reference sequence). With 5 bases clipped from V and 10 bases from J, the junction kept 10 bases outside the gene matches.

Concerning this clone: One end of the junction varies from germline; a read error may be responsible. The chain uses TRBV6-5 and TRBJ2-1; D call uncertain. The CDR3 extends over 11 amino acids. Germline V gene sequence: CDR1 MNHEY, CDR2 SVGAGI. DNA of the CDR3: TGTGCCAGCAGGTCCTACGATGAGCAGTTCTTC. Protein product: CASRSYDEQFF.

The CDR3 DNA reads as TGTGCCAGCAGCTTTCTAGGGAGCTATACGCAGTATTTT. The encoded protein is CASSFLGSYTQYF. The chain has TRBV7-8 and TRBJ2-3, with D tentatively TRBD2 (5 bases). Germline CDR1 is SGHVS and CDR2 is FQNEAQ. Trimming removed 3 bases at V and 7 bases at J, with 11 bases between. The CDR3 consists of 13 residues.

This rearrangement joins TRBV7-9 to TRBJ1-5, with D unresolved. V lost 5 bases and J 2 bases, leaving 10 bases between the germline ends. Germline V gives CDR1 SEHNR, CDR2 FQNEAQ (reference sequence). There are 14 residues in the CDR3. CDR3 region: CASSRRGGNQPQHF. CDR3 nucleotides: TGTGCCAGCAGCCGCCGGGGAGGCAATCAGCCCCAGCATTTT.

The rearrangement links TRBV27 to TRBJ1-1; 7 bases agree with TRBD1. CDR1 is MNHEY and CDR2 is SMNVEV in the germline V gene (reference sequence). The V and J ends lost 6 bases and 6 bases, in that order; junction bases with no gene match: 7. This CDR3 has 13 amino acids. CDR3 in DNA: TGTGCCAGCAGAGAGACAGGGAGGGCTGAAGCTTTCTTT. Its protein product is CASRETGRAEAFF.